Listed below are T cell receptor beta chains from one sample, sequenced in a study of human T cells and chemical hapten exposure. Each CDR3 protein is one row after TCRdb ran MiXCR on the RACE reads. The data hold about 380,000 distinct CDR3 sequences, with 4% to 6% observed a single time. The material was whole blood, obtained in connection with sensitization to the hapten diphenylcyclopropenone (DPC). The receptors derive from a woman in her 50s with alopecia areata. Some clones in this sample may be carry-over from other donors' samples. The CDR3 runs from the conserved cysteine through the conserved F or W. D genes are given only for firm matches. A row's size may be missing; if present it is once, few, many or a size class.

J: TRBJ2-2
V: TRBV14
size: many
D: -
CDR3: CASSQAKAGDNTGELFF
DNA: TGTGCCAGCAGCCAAGCGAAGGCAGGGGATAACACCGGGGAGCTGTTTTTT

J: TRBJ1-2
V: TRBV28
size: many
D: -
CDR3: CASSPSYGYTF
DNA: TGTGCCAGCAGTCCCAGCTATGGCTACACCTTC

J: TRBJ1-1
V: TRBV2
size: many
D: TRBD1
CDR3: CASSEGTGLNTEAFF
DNA: TGTGCCAGCAGTGAAGGGACAGGACTTAACACTGAAGCTTTCTTT

J: TRBJ2-3
V: TRBV7-8
size: many
D: -
CDR3: CASSLARGGTDTQYF
DNA: TGTGCCAGCAGCTTAGCCCGGGGAGGCACAGATACGCAGTATTTT

J: TRBJ1-1
V: TRBV6-5
size: few
D: -
CDR3: CATAGLRTNTEAFF
DNA: TGTGCCACCGCAGGGTTGAGGACAAACACTGAAGCTTTCTTT

J: TRBJ2-4
V: TRBV5-1
size: -
D: -
CDR3: CASSPGSKNIQYF
DNA: TGCGCCAGCAGCCCCGGGAGCAAAAACATTCAGTACTTC

J: TRBJ2-3
V: TRBV6-1
size: many
D: -
CDR3: CASSEGGASTDTQYF
DNA: TGTGCCAGCAGTGAAGGCGGTGCTAGCACAGATACGCAGTATTTT

J: TRBJ2-2
V: TRBV10-3
size: -
D: TRBD1
CDR3: CAISESGQGSGELFF
DNA: TGTGCCATCAGTGAGTCGGGACAGGGCAGCGGGGAGCTGTTTTTT

J: TRBJ2-5
V: TRBV6-1
size: few
D: TRBD2
CDR3: CASSFPIAGGQETQYF
DNA: TGTGCCAGCAGTTTTCCGATAGCGGGGGGCCAAGAGACCCAGTACTTC

J: TRBJ1-5
V: TRBV20-1
size: many
D: TRBD1
CDR3: CSAATGSNQPQHF
DNA: TGCAGTGCAGCGACAGGGAGCAATCAGCCCCAGCATTTT

J: TRBJ2-7
V: TRBV5-1
size: many
D: -
CDR3: CASSLAGAEQYF
DNA: TGCGCCAGCAGCTTGGCAGGGGCCGAGCAGTACTTC

J: TRBJ2-1
V: TRBV6-2/TRBV6-3
size: -
D: TRBD1
CDR3: CASSPTGGRYNEQFF
DNA: TGTGCCAGCAGTCCGACAGGGGGCCGGTACAATGAGCAGTTCTTC

J: TRBJ2-2
V: TRBV20-1
size: many
D: TRBD1
CDR3: CSAQGQGSLNTGELFF
DNA: TGCAGTGCTCAGGGACAGGGGTCGTTGAACACCGGGGAGCTGTTTTTT

J: TRBJ2-6
V: TRBV27
size: many
D: -
CDR3: CASSSGGAGANVLTF
DNA: TGTGCCAGCAGTTCGGGGGGCGCTGGGGCCAACGTCCTGACTTTC

J: TRBJ2-3
V: TRBV7-9
size: -
D: -
CDR3: CASSLMAGTSDTQYF
DNA: TGTGCCAGCAGCTTAATGGCGGGGACCTCGGATACGCAGTATTTT

J: TRBJ2-4
V: TRBV6-5
size: many
D: -
CDR3: CASSYVGIQYF
DNA: TGTGCCAGCAGTTACGTCGGAATTCAGTACTTC

J: TRBJ1-5
V: TRBV28
size: many
D: -
CDR3: CASSGQTSNQPQHF
DNA: TGTGCCAGCAGTGGACAAACTAGTAATCAGCCCCAGCATTTT

J: TRBJ2-3
V: TRBV19
size: few
D: TRBD2
CDR3: CASSIASGFTNTQYF
DNA: TGTGCCAGTAGTATCGCTAGCGGGTTCACGAATACGCAGTATTTT

J: TRBJ1-2
V: TRBV3-1
size: few
D: -
CDR3: CASRSKLSSYGYTF
DNA: TGTGCCAGCAGATCGAAACTATCGTCGTATGGCTACACCTTC

J: TRBJ2-7
V: TRBV28
size: many
D: -
CDR3: CASSPPTTGYEQYF
DNA: TGTGCCAGCAGTCCCCCAACGACTGGCTACGAGCAGTACTTC

J: TRBJ2-2
V: TRBV9
size: many
D: TRBD2
CDR3: CASSLSGRGTGELFF
DNA: TGTGCCAGCAGCCTTAGCGGGAGAGGCACCGGGGAGCTGTTTTTT

J: TRBJ1-5
V: TRBV27
size: -
D: -
CDR3: CASSFAGANNQPQHF
DNA: TGTGCCAGCAGTTTTGCTGGGGCTAACAATCAGCCCCAGCATTTT

J: TRBJ2-3
V: TRBV15
size: few
D: -
CDR3: CATSRDRSGTQYF
DNA: TGTGCCACCAGCAGAGATCGTTCGGGGACGCAGTATTTT

J: TRBJ2-7
V: TRBV7-9
size: many
D: -
CDR3: CASSLEGGSYEQYF
DNA: TGTGCCAGCAGCTTAGAGGGAGGTTCCTACGAGCAGTACTTC

J: TRBJ1-3
V: TRBV28
size: many
D: -
CDR3: CASSPRGAGNTIYF
DNA: TGTGCCAGCAGTCCCCGTGGAGCCGGAAACACCATATATTTT

J: TRBJ1-5
V: TRBV28
size: many
D: -
CDR3: CASGGVYSNQPQHF
DNA: TGTGCCAGCGGTGGGGTTTATAGCAATCAGCCCCAGCATTTT

J: TRBJ1-1
V: TRBV20-1
size: -
D: -
CDR3: CSAEQGSEAFF
DNA: TGCAGTGCTGAACAGGGTAGTGAAGCTTTCTTT

J: TRBJ2-4
V: TRBV25-1
size: many
D: TRBD1
CDR3: CASSEYGTGAKNIQYF
DNA: TGTGCCAGCAGTGAATATGGGACAGGGGCCAAAAACATTCAGTACTTC

J: TRBJ2-1
V: TRBV6-5
size: few
D: -
CDR3: CASSYSLGGTYNEQFF
DNA: TGTGCCAGCAGTTACTCACTAGGGGGGACCTACAATGAGCAGTTCTTC

J: TRBJ2-2
V: TRBV4-3
size: -
D: -
CDR3: CASSQGLGTMGAGELFF
DNA: TGCGCCAGCAGCCAAGGACTCGGGACCATGGGGGCCGGGGAGCTGTTTTTT

J: TRBJ1-4
V: TRBV27
size: few
D: -
CDR3: CASRPRQALNEKLFF
DNA: TGTGCCAGCAGGCCACGACAGGCCCTTAATGAAAAACTGTTTTTT

J: TRBJ1-3
V: TRBV11-2
size: -
D: -
CDR3: CASSLDTSGNTIYF
DNA: TGTGCCAGCAGTCTGGACACCTCTGGAAACACCATATATTTT